This T cell receptor (beta chain) was profiled in a study of blood T cell repertoires in COVID-19. Turning to the study itself: The samples span acute and convalescent COVID-19 from the United States, Italy and Spain. From T cells, B-cell-depleted T cells, or PBMCs came the material, which was cDNA or gDNA.

The table lists this clone with a few counts. Germline CDR1 LNHDA, CDR2 SQIVND (reference sequence). The CDR3 spans 18 residues. Deletions cut 3 bases from V and 0 bases from J, with 18 bases between. How the authors handled the data: Amplification of reference gene primers provided the estimated nucleated cell counts. The assay was immunoSEQ multiplex PCR, and TCRdb's table has in-frame clones only and misses some. V, J and clone size reflect that table, while D and trimming were determined from the DNA. The sample carries about 150,000 clones, 75% to 90% recorded once. The sequence was collected from a man in his 60s with active or convalescent COVID-19. The genes are TRBV19 and TRBJ1-5; D not resolved. Material for sequencing was peripheral blood. CDR3 residues: CASSIDGGFRYSNQPQHF. CDR3 nucleotides: TGTGCCAGTAGTATTGACGGCGGCTTTCGTTATAGCAATCAGCCCCAGCATTTT.